This T cell receptor (beta chain) came from a study of T-cell memory formation after mild COVID-19. This clonotype was counted a few times. Antigen unknown. Findings and limits, study-wide: Several responding clones turned up in pre-infection memory, indicating that cross-reactive memory may have taken part.

With 0 bases removed from V and 1 base from J, the gap between germline ends came to 7 bases. This CDR3 contains 14 residues. From germline, CDR1 is MNHEY and CDR2 SVGAGI. TCRdb re-called the 5' RACE reads with MiXCR, one entry per CDR3 protein. The repertoire includes some 300,000 distinct CDR3 sequences, roughly 20% of them detected once, and 21% sits in the top ten. Material: PBMCs or a T cell subset sorted from them (not recorded which). J is TRBJ2-7 and V is TRBV6-5; D is undetermined. This clonotype was obtained from a man between 18 and 29 years old who had mild COVID-19 (a few samples of this study predate the infection). Cell type and time point are not known. The CDR3 coding sequence is TGTGCCAGCAGTTACTCGAGGACGTCCTACGAGCAGTACGTC. It translates to CASSYSRTSYEQYV.